The 6 T cell receptor beta chains listed next were all sequenced from one sample in a study of T-cell reconstitution after alpha-beta-depleted transplantation in children. TCRbeta library construction was performed incorporating unique molecular identifiers. Each CDR3 protein is one row after TCRdb ran MiXCR on the PCR reads. This table has about 490,000 distinct CDR3 sequences, over 9.5% appearing once. Sequenced material: PBMCs, taken before TCRalphabeta/CD19-depleted stem cell transplant. The source is a child aged 2-15 years with inherited bone marrow failure, due to receive a stem cell transplant.

The CDR3 protein is CASILPSGSGGANVLTF. The CDR3 region has the DNA TGTGCCAGCATCTTACCATCGGGAAGTGGTGGGGCCAACGTCCTGACTTTC. The rearrangement links TRBV6-1 to TRBJ2-6; D is possibly TRBD2 (5 bases). CDR1 is MNHNS, CDR2 SASEGT, per germline. Trimming took off 7 bases at V and 3 bases at J, with 19 bases between the two ends. The CDR3 totals 17 residues.

Many counts were recorded for this clonotype. The chain joins TRBV25-1 to TRBJ2-7, with D uncertain. V was pared by 6 bases and J by 7 bases, with 16 bases between. The CDR3 sequence is 13 residues long. Germline V gene data show CDR1 as MGHDK and CDR2 as SYGVNS. The CDR3 coding sequence is TGTGCCAGCAGCCCCAGTGGTGCGGCTGAGCAGTACTTC. Its translation: CASSPSGAAEQYF.

This clonotype came up many times. The rearrangement links TRBV4-3 to TRBJ2-3; no reliable D call. CDR1 LGHNA and CDR2 YSLEER come from the germline V gene. This CDR3 has 14 residues. V lost 0 bases and J lost 1, with 5 bases in between. The DNA for the CDR3 is TGCGCCAGCAGCCAAGATTTGGGCACAGATACGCAGTATTTT. Translating it yields CASSQDLGTDTQYF.

A few counts support this clonotype. The gene calls are TRBV5-5 and TRBJ2-3, with 7 bases that match TRBD2. V lost 1 base, J lost 4 bases, and 6 bases stayed unmatched. Germline V gives CDR1 SGHKS, CDR2 YYEKEE (reference sequence). The CDR3 sequence is 15 residues long. The CDR3 region is CASSLRAGWPDTQYF. The CDR3 region has the DNA TGTGCCAGCAGCTTGAGAGCGGGATGGCCAGATACGCAGTATTTT.

The V call is TRBV11-2, the J call TRBJ2-7; unclear D gene. Germline CDR1 is SGHAT and CDR2 is FQNNGV. With 1 base removed from V and 1 base from J, the gap between germline ends came to 14 bases. The CDR3 is 16 residues long. In DNA, the CDR3 is TGTGCCAGCAGCTTAGTGTGGTGGTCTTCTTCCTACGAGCAGTACTTC. Its translation: CASSLVWWSSSYEQYF. Complete variable domain (other parts from reference TRBV11-2 and TRBJ2-7): EAGVAQSPRYKIIEKRQSVAFWCNPISGHATLYWYQQILGQGPKLLIQFQNNGVVDDSQLPKDRFSAERLKGVDSTLKIQPAKLEDSAVYLCASSLVWWSSSYEQYFGPGTRLTVT.

This clonotype showed up just a few times. The gene calls are TRBV12-3 or TRBV12-4 and TRBJ1-5; possible D gene TRBD1, 6 bases. V gave up 5 bases and J gave up 5 bases, with 13 bases separating them. The CDR3 contains 14 residues. DNA of the CDR3: TGTGCCAGCAGTCAGGGGCTTAGATATCAGCCCCAGCATTTT. The encoded protein is CASSQGLRYQPQHF.